The 11 T cell receptor beta chains listed next were all sequenced from one sample in a study of blood T cell repertoires in COVID-19. Assay: immunoSEQ multiplex PCR; the TCRdb copy retains only in-frame clones and omits some. Of over 150,000 clones in the sample, about 90% were seen once. Sequencing was carried out using peripheral blood. The receptors here all came from a man aged 65 to 85 with active or convalescent COVID-19.

This clone was found once. J is TRBJ2-3 and V is TRBV28; 9 nucleotides align to TRBD1. CDR1 and CDR2 from the germline V gene are MDHEN and SYDVKM. V trimming: 3 bases; J trimming: 1 base; junction bases outside the gene matches: 17. The CDR3 covers 20 residues. The CDR3 reads CASSFSLGQGRPPGTDTQYF. The CDR3, as DNA: TGTGCCAGCAGTTTCTCTCTGGGACAGGGACGTCCACCTGGCACAGATACGCAGTATTTT.

The DNA of the CDR3 is TGTGCCAGCTCCGACCGGAAGAGGGATAACACTGAAGCTTTCTTT. Protein product: CASSDRKRDNTEAFF. The V call is TRBV18, the J call TRBJ1-1, with D unclear. The V end was cut by 6 bases, the J end by 2 bases, with 16 bases between. CDR1 and CDR2 (germline): KGHSH, LQKENI. This CDR3 is 15 amino acids long.

CDR3 sequence reads: CASSFRGSRTDTQYF. Written as DNA, the CDR3 is TGTGCCAGCAGTTTTCGGGGGAGCCGCACAGATACGCAGTATTTT. V and J are TRBV28 and TRBJ2-3; possibly TRBD2 for D (6 bases). Trimming shortened V by 3 bases and J by 1 base, and 11 bases separated the two germline ends. The germline CDR1 and CDR2 sequences are MDHEN and SYDVKM. The CDR3 covers 15 residues.

The chain carries TRBV24-1 and TRBJ2-5; tentative D call: TRBD1 (6 bases). Trimming removed 7 bases from V and 2 bases from J, with 13 bases in between. CDR1 KGHDR and CDR2 SFDVKD come from the germline V gene. The CDR3 sequence is 14 residues long. DNA for the CDR3: TGTGCCACCAGCAGGGGACCGACTCAAGAGACCCAGTACTTC. This codes for CATSRGPTQETQYF.

This clone was found a few times. The rearrangement uses TRBV29-1 and TRBJ2-1; 8 nucleotides line up with TRBD1. The CDR3 sequence is 15 residues long. Germline V gene data show CDR1 as SQVTM and CDR2 as ANQGSEA. The V segment lost 5 bases and the J segment 7 bases; nucleotides outside the gene matches: 13. The CDR3 DNA reads TGCAGCGTTAAGGATAGGTCAGGGGGCCAGAATGAGCAGTTCTTC. Translation gives CSVKDRSGGQNEQFF.

This sequence joins TRBV29-1 and TRBJ1-2, with 8 bases lining up with TRBD1. The CDR3 has 14 amino acids. V lost 6 bases, J lost 6 bases, and 12 bases stayed unmatched. Germline V gene lookup returns CDR1 SQVTM and CDR2 ANQGSEA. The CDR3 loop is CSVGLDRVVNGYTF. CDR3 sequence (DNA): TGCAGCGTGGGCCTGGACAGGGTGGTTAATGGCTACACCTTC.

The V gene is TRBV5-5, the J gene TRBJ2-2; 8 nucleotides agree with TRBD1. The CDR3 is made up of 13 amino acids. Germline lookup yields CDR1 SGHKS and CDR2 YYEKEE (reference sequence). Trimming at V came to 7 bases and at J to 1 base, leaving 0 bases not matched to a gene. CDR3 loop: CASGQGNTGELFF. The DNA for the CDR3 is TGTGCCAGCGGACAGGGGAACACCGGGGAGCTGTTTTTT.

This chain connects TRBV19 to TRBJ2-1, with D perhaps TRBD1 (5 bases). The CDR3 extends over 12 amino acids. CDR1 and CDR2 (germline): LNHDA, SQIVND (reference sequence). V lost 3 bases and J 7 bases, leaving 7 bases between the germline ends. CDR3 loop: CASSIRENEQFF. CDR3 DNA: TGTGCCAGTAGTATCAGGGAAAATGAGCAGTTCTTC.

The CDR3, as DNA: TGTGCCAGCAGCGCGCGGGATAGCAATCAGCCCCAGCATTTT. This translates into CASSARDSNQPQHF. The rearrangement joins TRBV9 to TRBJ1-5; D gene uncertain. The CDR3 contains 14 residues. Trimming removed 3 bases from V and 0 bases from J, with 7 bases in between. From germline, CDR1 is SGDLS and CDR2 YYNGEE. Filled out from reference TRBV9 and TRBJ1-5, the complete variable domain reads DSGVTQTPKHLITATGQRVTLRCSPRSGDLSVYWYQQSLDQGLQFLIQYYNGEERAKGNILERFSAQQFPDLHSELNLSSLELGDSALYFCASSARDSNQPQHFGDGTRLSIL.

The rearrangement uses TRBV7-3 and TRBJ1-2; D is unclear. Per germline, CDR1 SGHTA and CDR2 FQGTGA. V dropped 3 bases and J dropped 6 bases, with 11 bases sitting between them. This CDR3 comprises 13 residues. The CDR3 loop reads CASSFEGRNGYTF. The CDR3 bases are TGTGCCAGCAGCTTCGAAGGGAGAAATGGCTACACCTTC.

The chain uses TRBV10-3 and TRBJ2-1; possibly TRBD2 for D (5 bases). CDR1 and CDR2 (germline): ENHRY, SYGVKD. The CDR3 spans 14 residues. Trimming left V 2 bases short and J 6 bases short, with 11 bases between. In nucleotides, the CDR3 is TGTGCCATCAGTGAGCGCGGGCCCGGCAATGAGCAGTTCTTC. Translation: CAISERGPGNEQFF.